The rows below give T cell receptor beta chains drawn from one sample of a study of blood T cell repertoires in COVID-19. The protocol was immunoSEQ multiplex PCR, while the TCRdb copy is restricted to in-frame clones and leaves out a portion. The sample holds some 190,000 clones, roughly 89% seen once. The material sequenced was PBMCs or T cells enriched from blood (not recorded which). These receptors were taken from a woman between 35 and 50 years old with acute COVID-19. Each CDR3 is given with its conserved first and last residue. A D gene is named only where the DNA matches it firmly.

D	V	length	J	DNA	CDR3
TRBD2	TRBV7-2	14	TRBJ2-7	TGTGCCAGCAGCTTCATAGCGGGAACCAACGAGCAGTACTTC	CASSFIAGTNEQYF
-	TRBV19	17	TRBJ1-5	TGTGCCAGTAGCATCGAGGAAGCCTACTATAGCAATCAGCCCCAGCATTTT	CASSIEEAYYSNQPQHF
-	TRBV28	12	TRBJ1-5	TGTGCCAGCAGTTTGAGGGTTCAGCCCCAGCATTTT	CASSLRVQPQHF
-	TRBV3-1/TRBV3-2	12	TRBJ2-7	TGTGCCAGCAGCCGTACTTCCTACGAGCAGTACTTC	CASSRTSYEQYF
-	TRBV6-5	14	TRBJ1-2	TGTGCCAGCAGTCCCCTAGGCAGGGTCTATGGCTACACCTTC	CASSPLGRVYGYTF
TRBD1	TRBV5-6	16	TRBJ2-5	TGTGCCAGCAGCTTGGGGGACAGGGGTATTCAAGAGACCCAGTACTTC	CASSLGDRGIQETQYF
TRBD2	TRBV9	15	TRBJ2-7	TGTGCCAGCAGCGTAGGTAGCGGGAGGGTCTACGAGCAGTACTTC	CASSVGSGRVYEQYF
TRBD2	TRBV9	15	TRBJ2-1	TGTGCCAGCAGCACTCGAGCGGGAGGGCCAGATGAGCAGTTCTTC	CASSTRAGGPDEQFF
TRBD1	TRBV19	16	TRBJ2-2	TGTGCCAGTAGTCCCGGGACAGGGACTTTGACCGGGGAGCTGTTTTTT	CASSPGTGTLTGELFF
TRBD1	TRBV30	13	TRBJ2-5	TGTGCCTGGAACAGGGGGTCGGGAGAGACCCAGTACTTC	CAWNRGSGETQYF